This T cell receptor beta chain is drawn from a study of shared clonotypes between healthy human individuals (dated by TCRdb to about 2020). Describing the broader study: A couple of women and a few men aged 18 to 49 years were included in the cohort. The study deeply sequenced blood TCR repertoires of five healthy adults to estimate repertoire size and the extent of clonotype sharing between individuals. To increase sequencing depth and limit assay-specific biases, TCR repertoire library preparation and sequencing were carried out by different laboratories using diverse techniques. Each donor's leukapheresis produced roughly between roughly 0.85 and 9.5 billion PBMCs. For each donor, CD4 naive and CD4 memory were each given three plates, CD8 naive was given two plates, and CD8 memory was given one plate.

The germline ends are 11 bases apart after V is trimmed by 0 bases and J by 3 bases. Taken from cysteine to phenylalanine, the CDR3 has 15 residues. The read is trimmed to its CDR3 DNA, 45 bases read in frame from base 1. The germline V gene yields MGHRA for CDR1 and YSYEKL for CDR2. CD8 naive samples were obtained by positive selection for CCR7 among CD45RO-negative cells, yielding a CD45RA+CCR7+ population from which TemRA cells were excluded. The donors were healthy, HIV-negative adults with no recently reported acute infections or vaccinations. Every donor was a Caucasian adult residing in Nashville, Tennessee, USA. Blood was obtained by leukapheresis, after which PBMCs were separated by Ficoll-Histopaque density gradient centrifugation and cryopreserved in liquid nitrogen vapor phase. Analytical flow cytometry was used to check the purity and quantity of every magnetically sorted T cell population. Each sorted fraction had its genomic DNA isolated and then quantified by UV absorbance on a Nanodrop 2000c.

Study-wide findings and limitations: Compared with non-shared clonotypes, clonotypes shared by all four sorted-subset donors had higher generation probabilities. Naive subsets generally had larger estimated clonotype richness than memory subsets. Sharing across a few donors was observed for approximately 5% of naive CD4, about 3.2% of naive CD8, 2% to 2.5% of memory CD4, and about 0.4% of memory CD8 clonotypes. Because the study included only a small number of donors, the genetic and exposure-history diversity represented was limited. Sampling was restricted to blood, and TCR repertoires in tissue are likely to differ from TCR repertoires in blood. Incomplete sequencing was indicated by rarefaction of sorted-subset datasets, despite the large sequencing depth. Pairwise subsampling indicated that sequencing depth was expected to affect the degree of clonotype sharing among donors.

TCR CDR3 regions were amplified from genomic DNA by multiplex PCR using the deep immunoSEQ assay. Genomic DNA extracted from each cell subset was distributed evenly over all wells of several immunoSEQ 96-well plates, and each plate served as one replicate. For sorted subsets, around 200 ng genomic DNA, equal to some 30,000 T cell genomes, was loaded into each replicate PCR. The purified libraries were quantified using a Qubit 3.0 fluorometer, sized with a Bioanalyzer 2100, and then quantified again using the KAPA Library Quantification kit. A separate single-read 150-cycle Illumina NextSeq 550 flow cell was used to sequence each immunoSEQ 96-well plate. In the paper's pipeline: Because the immunoSEQ output included only junctional sequences and no quality scores, the filtering could not be the same as the filtering used for full-length reads. Sequences were annotated with PyIR, a Python wrapper for IgBLAST v1.9, using IMGT germline references to assign V/J genes and CDR3. Any read was removed if the V/J assignment was weak (E-value above 1e-6), the CDR3 was missing, or the read contained stop codons, out-of-frame junctions, or ambiguous translated residues. A V3J clonotype was defined by an identical inferred V gene, J gene, and CDR3 amino acid sequence. Percentage overlap between repertoires was computed as shared unique clonotypes divided by the size of the smaller repertoire. Repertoire richness was assessed with RTK rarefaction, the Chao1 estimator, and Recon v2.1 estimates of unobserved clonotypes. Generation probabilities for all TCRbeta clonotypes obtained by the gDNA method from a handful of donors were computed using OLGA. The table comes from immuneACCESS by way of TCRdb, which keeps in-frame sequences with V and J called. Part of the clones is missing from these tables; in studies checked, under half for an unresolved V gene and the rest for unknown reasons. The DNA was the basis for D and trimming; V, J and clone size are from that table. The sample table lists around 2,100,000 clones, about 95% of them with a count of one. The biggest ten clones account for roughly 1% of the sample.

Comments on this clone: This receptor's antigen is unknown. No per-base quality is available; no much larger clone lies one base away.

The TCR originated in a man aged 18-30 years in good health. The sequenced material came from naive CD8+ T cells sorted from blood. The cell subset or site label corresponds to: CD45RA+CCR7+. The V and J segments used are TRBV4-1 and TRBJ1-1; tentative D gene TRBD1, with 5 bases matching. DNA sequence: TGCGCCAGCAGCCAAGATTGGGGGGTCGACACTGAAGCTTTCTTT. Its protein product is CASSQDWGVDTEAFF.